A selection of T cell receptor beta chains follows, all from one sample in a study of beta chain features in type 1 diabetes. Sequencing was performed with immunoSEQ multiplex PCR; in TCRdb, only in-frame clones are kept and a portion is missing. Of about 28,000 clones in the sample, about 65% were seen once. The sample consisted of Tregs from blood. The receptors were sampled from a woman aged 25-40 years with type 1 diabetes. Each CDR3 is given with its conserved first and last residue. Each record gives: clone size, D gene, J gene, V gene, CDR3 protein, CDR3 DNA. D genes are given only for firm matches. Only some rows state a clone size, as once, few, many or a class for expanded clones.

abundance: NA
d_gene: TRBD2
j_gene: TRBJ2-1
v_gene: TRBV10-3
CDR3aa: CAISARLADNEQFF
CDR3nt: TGTGCCATCAGTGCCCGACTAGCGGATAATGAGCAGTTCTTC

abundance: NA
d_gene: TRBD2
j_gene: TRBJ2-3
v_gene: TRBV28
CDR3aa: CASSPSGRPPFGDTQYF
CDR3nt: TGTGCCAGCAGTCCTAGCGGGAGGCCCCCGTTTGGAGATACGCAGTATTTT

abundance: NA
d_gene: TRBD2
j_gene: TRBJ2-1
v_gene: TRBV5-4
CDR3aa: CASSESGDSYNEQFF
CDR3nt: TGTGCCAGCAGCGAGAGCGGGGACTCCTACAATGAGCAGTTCTTC

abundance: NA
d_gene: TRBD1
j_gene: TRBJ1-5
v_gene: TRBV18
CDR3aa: CASSQLQGAGQPQHF
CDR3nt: TGTGCCAGCTCACAACTGCAGGGGGCAGGTCAGCCCCAGCATTTT

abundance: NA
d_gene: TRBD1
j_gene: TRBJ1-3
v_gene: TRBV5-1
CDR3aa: CASSRLGGQGITGNTIYF
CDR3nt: TGCGCCAGCAGCCGCCTCGGTGGACAGGGTATAACTGGAAACACCATATATTTT

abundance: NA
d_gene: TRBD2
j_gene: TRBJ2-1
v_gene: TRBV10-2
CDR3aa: CAIFSGRGYNEQFF
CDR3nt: TGCGCCATCTTCAGCGGGAGGGGTTACAATGAGCAGTTCTTC

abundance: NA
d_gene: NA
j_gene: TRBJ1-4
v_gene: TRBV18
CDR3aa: CASSPRGISEKLFF
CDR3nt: TGTGCCAGCTCACCAAGGGGGATCAGTGAAAAACTGTTTTTT

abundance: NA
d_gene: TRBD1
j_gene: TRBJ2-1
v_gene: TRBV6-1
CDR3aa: CASSAGTAFYNEQFF
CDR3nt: TGTGCCAGCAGCGCCGGGACAGCTTTCTACAATGAGCAGTTCTTC

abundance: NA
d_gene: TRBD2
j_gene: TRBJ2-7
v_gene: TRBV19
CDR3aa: CASSIDVPSGSSYEQYF
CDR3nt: TGTGCCAGTAGTATAGACGTCCCTAGCGGGAGCTCCTACGAGCAGTACTTC

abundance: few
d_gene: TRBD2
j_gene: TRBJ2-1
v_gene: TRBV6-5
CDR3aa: CASSPASGSTYEQFF
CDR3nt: TGTGCCAGCAGTCCGGCTAGCGGGAGTACATATGAGCAGTTCTTC

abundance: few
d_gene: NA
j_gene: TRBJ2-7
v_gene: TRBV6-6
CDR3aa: CARSFPYEQYF
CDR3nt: TGTGCCCGGTCTTTCCCCTACGAGCAGTACTTC

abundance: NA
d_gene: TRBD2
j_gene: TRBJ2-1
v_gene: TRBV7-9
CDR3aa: CASSLAWASGNLYNEQFF
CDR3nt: TGTGCCAGCAGCTTAGCGTGGGCTAGCGGGAACCTTTACAATGAGCAGTTCTTC

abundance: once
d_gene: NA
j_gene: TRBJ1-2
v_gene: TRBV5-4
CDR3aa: CASSFLQVQNDYGYTF
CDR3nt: TGTGCCAGCAGCTTTCTACAGGTGCAGAATGATTATGGCTACACCTTC

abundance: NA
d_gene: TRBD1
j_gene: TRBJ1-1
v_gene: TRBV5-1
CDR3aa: CASSSTGGGWNTEAFF
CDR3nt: TGCGCCAGCAGCTCGACAGGGGGCGGGTGGAACACTGAAGCTTTCTTT

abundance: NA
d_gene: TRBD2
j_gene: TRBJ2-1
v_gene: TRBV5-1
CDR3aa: CASSSGRDNEQFF
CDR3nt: TGCGCCAGCAGTAGCGGGAGGGATAATGAGCAGTTCTTC

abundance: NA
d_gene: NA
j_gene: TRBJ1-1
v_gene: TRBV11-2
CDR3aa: CASSLANKIPGNTEAFF
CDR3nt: TGTGCCAGCAGCTTAGCCAATAAGATCCCCGGGAACACTGAAGCTTTCTTT

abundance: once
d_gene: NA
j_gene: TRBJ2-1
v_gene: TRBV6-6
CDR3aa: CASRYSPNEQFF
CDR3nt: TGTGCCAGCAGGTACAGCCCCAATGAGCAGTTCTTC

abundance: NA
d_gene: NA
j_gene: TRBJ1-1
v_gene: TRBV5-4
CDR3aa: CASSQATGPGDLFTEAFF
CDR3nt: TGTGCCAGCAGCCAAGCAACAGGGCCCGGAGACCTCTTCACTGAAGCTTTCTTT

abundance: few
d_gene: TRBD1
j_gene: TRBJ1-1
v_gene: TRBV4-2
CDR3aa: CASSQIDRANTEAFF
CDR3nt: TGTGCCAGCAGCCAGATAGACAGGGCGAACACTGAAGCTTTCTTT

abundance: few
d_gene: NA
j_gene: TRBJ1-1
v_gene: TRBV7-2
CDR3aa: CASSLMRQLNTEAFF
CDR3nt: TGTGCCAGCAGCTTAATGAGGCAGCTGAACACTGAAGCTTTCTTT

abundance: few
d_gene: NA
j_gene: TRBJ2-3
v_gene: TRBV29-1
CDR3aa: CSVAGAEGTDTQYF
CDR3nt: TGCAGCGTTGCAGGGGCGGAGGGCACAGATACGCAGTATTTT

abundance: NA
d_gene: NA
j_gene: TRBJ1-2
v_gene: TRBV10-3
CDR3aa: CAIGAEWTVSYGYTF
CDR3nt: TGTGCCATCGGGGCTGAGTGGACAGTTAGCTATGGCTACACCTTC

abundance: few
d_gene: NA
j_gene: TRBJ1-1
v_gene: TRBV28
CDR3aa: CASTERYTEAFF
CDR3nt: TGTGCCAGCACCGAGCGGTACACTGAAGCTTTCTTT

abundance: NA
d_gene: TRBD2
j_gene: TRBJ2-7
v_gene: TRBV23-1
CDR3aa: CASSQGGSWYEQYF
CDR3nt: TGCGCCAGCAGTCAAGGCGGGAGTTGGTACGAGCAGTACTTC

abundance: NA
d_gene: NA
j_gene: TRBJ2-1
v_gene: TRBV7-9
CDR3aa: CASSSVGQTYEQFF
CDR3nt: TGTGCCAGCAGCTCCGTGGGGCAGACTTATGAGCAGTTCTTC

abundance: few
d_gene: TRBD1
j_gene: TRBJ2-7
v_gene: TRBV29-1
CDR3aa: CSVSPDRGSYEQYF
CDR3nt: TGCAGCGTCTCCCCCGACAGGGGCTCCTACGAGCAGTACTTC

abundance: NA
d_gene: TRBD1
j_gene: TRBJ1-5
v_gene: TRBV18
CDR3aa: CASSSPPGGTRQPQHF
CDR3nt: TGTGCCAGCTCATCTCCCCCAGGGGGCACACGACAGCCCCAGCATTTT

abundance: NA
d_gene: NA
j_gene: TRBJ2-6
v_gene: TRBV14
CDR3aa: CATSRGWRSGANVLTF
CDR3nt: TGTGCCACATCCAGGGGTTGGCGCTCTGGGGCCAACGTCCTGACTTTC

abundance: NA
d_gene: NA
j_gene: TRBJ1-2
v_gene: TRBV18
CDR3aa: CASSPGRVGYTF
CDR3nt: TGTGCCAGCTCACCCGGCAGGGTCGGCTACACCTTC

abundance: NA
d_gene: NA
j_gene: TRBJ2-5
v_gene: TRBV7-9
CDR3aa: CASSVGGSGETQYF
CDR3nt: TGTGCCAGCAGCGTCGGAGGTTCCGGAGAGACCCAGTACTTC

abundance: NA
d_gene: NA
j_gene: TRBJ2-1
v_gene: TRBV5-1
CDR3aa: CASSLAQSYNEQFF
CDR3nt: TGCGCCAGCAGCTTGGCTCAGTCCTACAATGAGCAGTTCTTC

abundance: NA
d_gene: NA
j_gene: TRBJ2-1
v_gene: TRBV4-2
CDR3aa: CASSQATGSYNEQFF
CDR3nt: TGTGCCAGCAGCCAAGCAACCGGCTCCTACAATGAGCAGTTCTTC

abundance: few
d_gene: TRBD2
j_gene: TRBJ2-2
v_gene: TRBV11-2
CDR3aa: CASSSGSWTGELFF
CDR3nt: TGTGCCAGCAGCAGCGGGAGTTGGACCGGGGAGCTGTTTTTT

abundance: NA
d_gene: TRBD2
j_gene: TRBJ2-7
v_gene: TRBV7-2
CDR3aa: CASTYLSGSAYEQYF
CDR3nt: TGTGCCAGCACCTATCTTAGCGGGAGTGCCTACGAGCAGTACTTC